One TCR beta chain is described in this entry. No antigen is known for it. No base-level quality is on record; no much larger clone is a single base apart. Genomic DNA was extracted from sorted cells for sequencing of the TCRbeta CDR3 region. The immunoSEQ Assay was used to sequence the TCRbeta CDR3 regions. TCRdb took over this immuneACCESS table, retaining in-frame rearrangements with V and J assigned. Such tables are incomplete; in checked studies, under half of the missing clones stem from an unresolved V gene, and the remainder is unexplained. Recorded for this sample are 31,000 or so clones; approximately 88% of them occurred a single time. The top ten clones comprise 20% to 25% of the sample. The sample belongs to a study of OX40 agonist ivuxolimab in advanced cancers. Regarding the study in general: Ivuxolimab, which targeted the costimulatory receptor OX40 (CD134), was an agonistic, fully human IgG2 monoclonal antibody. Intravenous ivuxolimab was administered to patients every 2 weeks at six dose levels: 0.01, 0.1, 0.3, 1.5, 3 and 10 mg/kg. Among the approximately 50 dose-escalation patients, 19 had hepatocellular carcinoma, approximately 15 melanoma, 9 renal cell carcinoma and 9 head and neck cancer. In the dose-escalation cohort, around four fifths of patients were male, and the mean age was around 60 years, with a range of roughly 20 to 79. Prior anti-PD-1, anti-PD-L1 or anti-CTLA-4 therapy was permitted, and checkpoint inhibitors had been received by about 36% of dose-escalation patients. Three dose-escalation patients achieved partial responses, one with hepatocellular carcinoma and two with cutaneous melanoma. Peripheral TCRbeta sequencing aimed to test whether ivuxolimab altered TCR sequence diversity and caused clonal T-cell expansion. The paper covers the monotherapy dose-escalation part of the phase I ivuxolimab trial, which included N of about 51 patients. Study-wide findings and limitations: In partial responders in the 0.1-3.0 mg/kg groups, normalized peripheral clonal expansion was found to be among the lowest, especially among CD8+ T cells. At doses of 0.1 to 3.0 mg/kg, clonal expansion of both CD4+ and CD8+ T cells in blood was seen between baseline and week 6. On average, CD8+ T cells showed more expanded clones than CD4+ T cells after ivuxolimab. Low levels of normalized T-cell clonal expansion were also seen in some nonresponding patients. The antigen specificity of the peripheral T cells that underwent clonal expansion was not determined.

The trial excluded patients who had a history of autoimmune disease or were on systemic immunosuppression. Peripheral blood for TCR sequencing was collected from all dose cohorts at baseline, on cycle 4 day 1, and on cycle 7 day 1. Samples were obtained from an open-label, multicenter, first-in-human phase I dose-escalation trial of ivuxolimab. Adults with locally advanced or metastatic melanoma, renal cell, hepatocellular, or head and neck squamous cell carcinoma were enrolled in the trial. CD4+ and CD8+ T cells were sorted separately from peripheral blood before TCR sequencing. According to the germline V gene (reference sequence), CDR1 reads PRHDT and CDR2 reads FYEKMQ. From V the trimming removes 2 bases and from J it removes 6 bases, while the gene matches leave 0 bases of the junction unaccounted for. Spanning cysteine to phenylalanine, the CDR3 consists of 13 amino acids. Solely the CDR3 DNA is kept, with 39 bases framed from the first base.

The sequenced sample was CD4+ or CD8+ T cells sorted from blood, obtained in a trial of the OX40 agonist ivuxolimab. The sequence was collected from an adult with an advanced solid tumor such as melanoma, head and neck, liver or kidney cancer. This receptor chain uses TRBV13 and TRBJ1-4; TRBD1 lines up with 7 middle nucleotides. The DNA is TGTGCCAGCAGCTTACAGGGGGATGAAAAACTGTTTTTT. It translates as CASSLQGDEKLFF.